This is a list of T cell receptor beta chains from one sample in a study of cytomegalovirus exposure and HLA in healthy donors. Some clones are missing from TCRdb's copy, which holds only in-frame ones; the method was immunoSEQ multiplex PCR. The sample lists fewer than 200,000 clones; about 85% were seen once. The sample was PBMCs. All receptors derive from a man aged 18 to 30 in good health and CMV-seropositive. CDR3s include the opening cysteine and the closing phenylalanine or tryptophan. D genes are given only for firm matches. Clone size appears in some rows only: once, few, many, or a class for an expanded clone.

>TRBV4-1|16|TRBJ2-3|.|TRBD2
TGCGCCAGCAGCCTTAGACTAGCGGGAACTCCAGATACGCAGTATTTT
CASSLRLAGTPDTQYF
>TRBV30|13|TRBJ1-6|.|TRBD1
TGTGCCTGGCAGGGGGCGCATCGGTCACCCCTCCACTTT
CAWQGAHRSPLHF
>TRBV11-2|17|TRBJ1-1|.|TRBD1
TGTGCCAGCAGCTTAGACACCCGACAGGGGGTTAACACTGAAGCTTTCTTT
CASSLDTRQGVNTEAFF
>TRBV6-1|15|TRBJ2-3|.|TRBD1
TGTGCCAGCACTCAACAGGGGCTAAACACAGATACGCAGTATTTT
CASTQQGLNTDTQYF
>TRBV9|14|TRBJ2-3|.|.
TGTGCCAGCAGCGTAGCGCCACAAACAGATACGCAGTATTTT
CASSVAPQTDTQYF
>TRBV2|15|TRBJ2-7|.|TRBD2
TGTGCCAGCATTCGACTAGCGGGTTCGTCCTACGAGCAGTACTTC
CASIRLAGSSYEQYF
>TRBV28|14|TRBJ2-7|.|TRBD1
TGTGCCAGCAGTTCCGGACAGGGCCCCTACGAGCAGTACTTC
CASSSGQGPYEQYF
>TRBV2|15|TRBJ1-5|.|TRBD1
TGTGCCAGCAGTATGACAGGGGAGAGCAATCAGCCCCAGCATTTT
CASSMTGESNQPQHF
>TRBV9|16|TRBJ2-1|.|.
TGTGCCAGCAGCGTAGTTCCAGCGGGCCCTTACAATGAGCAGTTCTTC
CASSVVPAGPYNEQFF
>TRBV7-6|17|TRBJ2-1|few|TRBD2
TGTGCCAGCAGCCTCGGGCTAGCGGGAGGGCCGGGGGATGAGCAGTTCTTC
CASSLGLAGGPGDEQFF
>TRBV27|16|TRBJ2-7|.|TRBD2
TGTGCCAGCAGTTTCGGGCTAGCGGGAGGACCAGGCGAGCAGTACTTC
CASSFGLAGGPGEQYF
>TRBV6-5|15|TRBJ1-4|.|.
TGTGCCAGCAGTTACTCGGCCAGGGGATATGAAAAACTGTTTTTT
CASSYSARGYEKLFF
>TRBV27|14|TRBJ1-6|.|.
TGTGCCAGCAGTGCCGGGACACCTAATTCACCCCTCCACTTT
CASSAGTPNSPLHF
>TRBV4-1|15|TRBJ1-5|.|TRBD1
TGCGCCAGCAGCCAAGTCGACAGGGCTGGTCAGCCCCAGCATTTT
CASSQVDRAGQPQHF
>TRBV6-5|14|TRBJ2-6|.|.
TGTGCCAGCACTAAGGGGATTGGGGCCAACGTCCTGACTTTC
CASTKGIGANVLTF
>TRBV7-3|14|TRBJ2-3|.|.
TGTGCCAGCAGCTTAGGGATGACAGGAGATACGCAGTATTTT
CASSLGMTGDTQYF
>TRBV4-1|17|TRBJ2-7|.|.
TGCGCCAGCAGCCAAACCCTAAGAGGGCCAGAGACCTACGAGCAGTACTTC
CASSQTLRGPETYEQYF
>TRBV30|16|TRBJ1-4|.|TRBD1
TGTGCCTGGAGTCGAACTTTGACAGGGCTTAATGAAAAACTGTTTTTT
CAWSRTLTGLNEKLFF
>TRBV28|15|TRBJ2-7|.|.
TGTGCCACCACCGGGGGGCAGGGAGGAACCTACGAGCAGTACTTC
CATTGGQGGTYEQYF
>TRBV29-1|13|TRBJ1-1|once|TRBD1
TGCAGCGCTGGGACAGGGAGGCAAACTGAAGCTTTCTTT
CSAGTGRQTEAFF
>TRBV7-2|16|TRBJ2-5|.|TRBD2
TGTGCCAGCAGCTCCGGACTAGCGGGGGGCCAAGAGACCCAGTACTTC
CASSSGLAGGQETQYF
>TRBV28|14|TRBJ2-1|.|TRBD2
TGTGCCAGCAGCAGTATCAATGGCGGGGGTGAGCAGTTCTTC
CASSSINGGGEQFF
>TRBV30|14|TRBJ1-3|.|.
TGTGCCTGGAGTGAACAGCTCTATGGAAACACCATATATTTT
CAWSEQLYGNTIYF
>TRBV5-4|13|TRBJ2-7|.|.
TGTGCCAGCAGCTTTGGCACCACCTACGAGCAGTACTTC
CASSFGTTYEQYF
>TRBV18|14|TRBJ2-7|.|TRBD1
TGTGCCAGCTCACCTCGGGACAGCCACTACGAGCAGTACTTC
CASSPRDSHYEQYF
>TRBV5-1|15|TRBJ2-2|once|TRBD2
TGCGCCAGCAGCGGCCCGGGACTATCCACCGGGGAGCTGTTTTTT
CASSGPGLSTGELFF
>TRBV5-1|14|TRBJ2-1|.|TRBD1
TGCGCCAGCAGCTCCGGGACAGGGGGCTACGAGCAGTTCTTC
CASSSGTGGYEQFF
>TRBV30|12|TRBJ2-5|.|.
TGTGCCTGGGCAGACTTGGGAGAGACCCAGTACTTC
CAWADLGETQYF
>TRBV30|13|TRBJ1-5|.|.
TGTGCCTGGAGTTTGACAGAGGATCAGCCCCAGCATTTT
CAWSLTEDQPQHF
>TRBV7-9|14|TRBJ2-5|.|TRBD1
TGTGCCAGCAGCCTTCAGGGGGTCGAAGAGACCCAGTACTTC
CASSLQGVEETQYF
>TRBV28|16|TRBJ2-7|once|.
TGTGCCAGCAGTCCCGCACAGGACGATAGAACCTACGAGCAGTACTTC
CASSPAQDDRTYEQYF
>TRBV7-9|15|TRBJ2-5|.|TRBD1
TGTGCCAGCAGCTTAGCGGGGACAGGGGACGAGACCCAGTACTTC
CASSLAGTGDETQYF
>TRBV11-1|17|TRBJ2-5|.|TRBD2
TGTGCCAGCAGCACGGGACTAGCGGGAGGGCTCCAAGAGACCCAGTACTTC
CASSTGLAGGLQETQYF
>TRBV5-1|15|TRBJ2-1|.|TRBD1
TGCGCCAGCAGCCCAGACAGGGGGACCTACAATGAGCAGTTCTTC
CASSPDRGTYNEQFF
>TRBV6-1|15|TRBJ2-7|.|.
TGTGCCAGCAGGGCCGGGACTCGGGGTGCCTACGAGCAGTACTTC
CASRAGTRGAYEQYF
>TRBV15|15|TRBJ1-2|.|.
TGTGCCACCAGCAGAGGGAAAGGGGGAAACTATGGCTACACCTTC
CATSRGKGGNYGYTF
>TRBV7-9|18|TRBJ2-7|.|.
TGTGCCAGCAGCTTAGGCTCAAGGGGCCCTTCCCTAACCTACGAGCAGTACTTC
CASSLGSRGPSLTYEQYF
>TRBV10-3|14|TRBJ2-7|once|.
TGTGCCATCAGCCCCTACTCGAGCTCCTACGAGCAGTACTTC
CAISPYSSSYEQYF
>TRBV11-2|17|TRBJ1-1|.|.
TGTGCCAGCAGCTCCTCTTTCCGTCGAGGACATACCACTGAAGCTTTCTTT
CASSSSFRRGHTTEAFF
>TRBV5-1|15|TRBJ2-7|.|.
TGCGCCAGCAGCCTGGGCGGGTTAAACTCCTACGAGCAGTACTTC
CASSLGGLNSYEQYF
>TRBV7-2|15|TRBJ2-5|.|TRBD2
TGTGCCAGCAGCTCGGGGGGGGTGGAGCAAGAGACCCAGTACTTC
CASSSGGVEQETQYF
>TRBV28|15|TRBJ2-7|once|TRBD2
TGTGCCAGCAGTTCCCCAATAGCGGGAAGCTACGAGCAGTACTTC
CASSSPIAGSYEQYF
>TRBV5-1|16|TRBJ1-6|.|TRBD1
TGCGCCAGCAGCTTGTTTGGGGGACAGGGTGGTACACCCCTCCACTTT
CASSLFGGQGGTPLHF
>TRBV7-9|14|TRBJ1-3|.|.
TGTGCCAGCAGCTACGGACAGATTGGAAACACCATATATTTT
CASSYGQIGNTIYF
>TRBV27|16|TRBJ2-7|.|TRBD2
TGTGCCAGCAGTTTCCTCGGGACTAGCTCGCCGTACGAGCAGTACTTC
CASSFLGTSSPYEQYF
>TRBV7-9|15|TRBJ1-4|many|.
TGTGCCAGCAGCCCACCAGACAGGACAAATGAAAAACTGTTTTTT
CASSPPDRTNEKLFF
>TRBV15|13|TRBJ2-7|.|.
TGTGCCACCAGCAGAGATGCAGGCTACGAGCAGTACTTC
CATSRDAGYEQYF
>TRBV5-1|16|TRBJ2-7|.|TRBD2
TGCGCCAGCAGCTTGGATCGACTAGCGGGAGTTTACGAGCAGTACTTC
CASSLDRLAGVYEQYF
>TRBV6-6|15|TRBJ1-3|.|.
TGTGCCAGCAGTTCGACAGGTCTCGCCGGAAACACCATATATTTT
CASSSTGLAGNTIYF